The 27 T cell receptor beta chains below were found in one sample sequenced in a study of Ad26.COV2.S vaccination and SARS-CoV-2 variants. Here immunoSEQ multiplex PCR was the method, and the copy in TCRdb shows in-frame clones only, minus some. This sample has about 400,000 clones, with 83% found just once. Sample treatment: about 20 received Ad26.COV2.S at low or high dose, single or two shots; 5 received placebo; per-sample allocation not given. Material that was analyzed had been drawn on day 63 after the first vaccine or placebo injection. The sequencing here drew on peripheral blood, taken in a trial of Ad26.COV2.S vaccine versus placebo. The receptors were gathered from a person aged 18-60 years who received the Ad26.COV2.S COVID-19 vaccine or a placebo.

The V call is TRBV6-2 or TRBV6-3, the J call TRBJ1-5, with 7 bases aligning to TRBD1. From germline, CDR1 is MNHEY and CDR2 SVGEGT. The CDR3 consists of 15 residues. The V gene end was trimmed by 4 bases and the J gene end by 4 bases; junction bases not matched to a gene: 7. This chain's CDR3 is CASSLTGQTNQPQHF. The CDR3, as DNA: TGTGCCAGCAGTTTGACGGGACAGACAAATCAGCCCCAGCATTTT.

J is TRBJ2-1 and V is TRBV12-5; maybe TRBD2 (5 bases). This CDR3 has 16 amino acids. V lost 0 bases and J lost 0, with 9 bases in between. Germline CDR1 LGHNT, CDR2 FRNRAP. The CDR3 region has the DNA TGTGCTAGTGGTTTGGTACAACGGGGCTCCTACAATGAGCAGTTCTTC. Translating it yields CASGLVQRGSYNEQFF.

The CDR3 DNA is TGTGCCAGCAGTGATATACCAACAGGATCCTACGAGCAGTACTTC. Its protein product is CASSDIPTGSYEQYF. The chain recombines TRBV6-1 with TRBJ2-7; TRBD1 is a possible D gene (5 bases). With 3 bases removed from V and 1 base from J, the gap between germline ends came to 13 bases. CDR3 size: 15 residues. CDR1 is MNHNS and CDR2 is SASEGT in the germline V gene.

This chain joins TRBV6-5 and TRBJ1-6; 8 bases match TRBD1. Trimming cost V 7 bases and J 8 bases; bases outside gene matches: 10. The CDR3 covers 15 residues. Germline V gene data show CDR1 as MNHEY and CDR2 as SVGAGI. The CDR3 spells CASTRIPQGDSPLHF. CDR3 nucleotide sequence: TGTGCCAGCACCCGAATCCCACAGGGGGATTCACCCCTCCACTTT.

This clone has more than one count but fewer than ten. CDR3 protein: CASRLRRNQPQHF. The CDR3, as DNA: TGTGCCAGCAGGCTACGAAGAAATCAGCCCCAGCATTTT. The chain has TRBV27 and TRBJ1-5; D uncertain. Germline values: CDR1 MNHEY, CDR2 SMNVEV (reference sequence). This CDR3 region has 13 residues. V was trimmed by 6 bases and J by 4 bases, leaving 10 bases between them.

V usage is TRBV29-1 and J usage is TRBJ2-1, with D unclear. The V gene's germline CDR1 is SQVTM and CDR2 ANQGSEA. CDR3 size: 13 residues. Trimming cost V 6 bases and J 2 bases, with 11 bases left between them. As DNA, the CDR3 is TGCAGCGTGCGACCCATGACCTACAATGAGCAGTTCTTC. Translation gives CSVRPMTYNEQFF.

The rearrangement links TRBV4-2 to TRBJ2-2, with TRBD1 as a possible D gene (6 bases). The CDR3 extends over 15 amino acids. CDR1 is LGHNA, CDR2 YNFKEQ, per germline. V dropped 0 bases and J dropped 3 bases, with 8 bases sitting between them. As DNA, the CDR3 is TGTGCCAGCAGCCAAGAGCCAGGGGACACCGGGGAGCTGTTTTTT. Translation: CASSQEPGDTGELFF.

V usage is TRBV7-2 and J usage is TRBJ2-7, with 12 bases fitting TRBD2. CDR1 SGHTA and CDR2 FQGNSA come from the germline V gene. J gave up 1 base and V 4 bases, and 2 bases lay outside the gene matches. The CDR3 extends over 15 amino acids. CDR3 amino acids: CASSWGTSGSYEQYF. DNA of the CDR3: TGTGCCAGCAGCTGGGGGACTAGCGGGTCCTACGAGCAGTACTTC.

The chain carries TRBV4-2 and TRBJ1-2, with D possibly being TRBD1 (5 bases). The length of the CDR3 is 15 residues. Looked up from germline, CDR1 is LGHNA and CDR2 is YNFKEQ. V was pared by 1 base and J by 5 bases, with 14 bases between. For the CDR3, the DNA is TGTGCCAGCAGCCAAGCCAGCCTGGGGGAGTATGGCTACACCTTC. Protein product: CASSQASLGEYGYTF.

A note on this clone: Other nucleotide sequences in the sample specify the same CDR3. This chain links TRBV7-2 with TRBJ2-1, with D perhaps TRBD1 (6 bases). CDR1 is SGHTA, CDR2 FQGNSA, per germline. CDR3 length: 14 amino acids. Trimming removed 1 base from V and 10 bases from J, with 14 bases in between. The CDR3 here is CASSLDQGPGEQFF. The CDR3 coding sequence is TGTGCCAGCAGCTTAGACCAGGGGCCTGGGGAGCAGTTCTTC.

This clone was detected only a few times. The V call is TRBV25-1, the J call TRBJ1-2; D not certain. Trimming cost V 3 bases and J 4 bases, with 6 bases left between them. The CDR3 is 12 residues long. Germline V lookup: CDR1 MGHDK, CDR2 SYGVNS. CDR3 sequence reads: CASSDIVYGYTF. The CDR3 DNA sequence: TGTGCCAGCAGTGATATAGTCTATGGCTACACCTTC.

This clone was observed a few times. The J gene is TRBJ1-1, the V gene TRBV12-3 or TRBV12-4, with 8 bases identical to TRBD1. This CDR3 spans 13 amino acids. After removal of 6 bases from V and 7 bases from J, the junction contained 7 bases not matched to a gene. The CDR3 here is CASRSDRANEAFF. DNA of the CDR3: TGTGCCAGCAGATCGGACAGGGCCAATGAAGCTTTCTTT.

This chain uses TRBV5-1 with TRBJ2-5; tentative D call: TRBD1 (6 bases). The germline V gene has CDR1 SGHRS and CDR2 YFSETQ. The CDR3 length is 14 residues. V was clipped by 0 bases and J by 4 bases, with 10 bases between them. In nucleotides, the CDR3 is TGCGCCAGCAGCTTGGGGGACACTGGAGAGACCCAGTACTTC. Residues: CASSLGDTGETQYF.

The chain links TRBV9 to TRBJ2-3; D gene ambiguous. The CDR3 runs 14 residues. V dropped 4 bases and J dropped 1 base, with 10 bases sitting between them. From germline, CDR1 is SGDLS and CDR2 YYNGEE. CDR3 region: CASSPQPGTDTQYF. The CDR3 region has the DNA TGTGCCAGCAGCCCCCAGCCGGGCACAGATACGCAGTATTTT. The full variable domain, in which reference TRBV9 and TRBJ2-3 provide the parts outside the CDR3, is DSGVTQTPKHLITATGQRVTLRCSPRSGDLSVYWYQQSLDQGLQFLIQYYNGEERAKGNILERFSAQQFPDLHSELNLSSLELGDSALYFCASSPQPGTDTQYFGPGTRLTVL.

The chain has TRBV5-4 and TRBJ2-3, with D perhaps being TRBD1 or TRBD2 (5 bases each). V was pared by 0 bases and J by 3 bases, with 14 bases between. Per germline, CDR1 SGHNT and CDR2 YYREEE (reference sequence). This CDR3 has 16 amino acids. CDR3 in DNA: TGTGCCAGCAGCTTGGGTGTGGGGGTAATGACAGATACGCAGTATTTT. As protein: CASSLGVGVMTDTQYF.

V and J are TRBV7-6 and TRBJ1-6; TRBD1 might be the D (5 bases). Germline V gene sequence: CDR1 SGHVS, CDR2 FNYEAQ. With 3 bases removed from V and 14 bases from J, the gap between germline ends came to 8 bases. The CDR3 extends over 11 amino acids. CDR3 DNA sequence: TGTGCCAGCAGCTTTGGACAAACCCTCCACTTT. It yields the protein CASSFGQTLHF.

The chain joins TRBV21-1 to TRBJ1-1; no check of the table's D call, TRBD1, against the DNA was made. TRBV21-1 is marked as a pseudogene. This CDR3 has 16 residues. The CDR3 loop is CASSSSRRTGGVEAFF. In DNA form, the CDR3 reads TGTGCCAGCAGCTCGTCGCGCCGGACAGGGGGGGTTGAAGCTTTCTTT.

V and J are TRBV27 and TRBJ2-1; D gene ambiguous. CDR3 length: 8 amino acids. The V end was cut by 11 bases, the J end by 12 bases, with 8 bases between. Germline values: CDR1 MNHEY, CDR2 SMNVEV (reference sequence). CDR3 sequence (DNA): TGTGCCCCCGCTCCGCAGTTCTTC. This translates into CAPAPQFF.

This clone has just one count. The chain has TRBV6-5 and TRBJ1-2, with 9 positions matching TRBD1. Per germline, CDR1 MNHEY and CDR2 SVGAGI. V lost 2 bases to trimming and J lost 6 bases; unmatched junction nucleotides: 1. The CDR3 is 13 residues long. CDR3 bases: TGTGCCAGCAGTTACGGACAGGGGAATGGCTACACCTTC. Translated, it gives CASSYGQGNGYTF.

The rearrangement links TRBV6-2 or TRBV6-3 to TRBJ2-7; the D gene is possibly TRBD2 (5 bases). The CDR3 length is 12 residues. Trimming shortened V by 1 base and J by 6 bases, and 7 bases separated the two germline ends. Germline V gene sequence: CDR1 MNHEY, CDR2 SVGEGT. CDR3 nucleotide sequence: TGTGCCAGCAGTTACTGGCTAGCCGAGCAGTACTTC. Translated: CASSYWLAEQYF.

A few counts support this clone. This chain connects TRBV11-3 to TRBJ2-7; no definite D call. The CDR3 totals 13 residues. Germline V gives CDR1 SGHNT, CDR2 YENEEA. V shed 5 bases and J shed 2 bases, with 10 bases lying between them. CDR3 residues: CASSVGGPYEQYF. DNA for the CDR3: TGTGCCAGCAGCGTAGGCGGTCCCTACGAGCAGTACTTC. Full variable domain (remainder filled in from reference TRBV11-3 and TRBJ2-7): EAGVVQSPRYKIIEKKQPVAFWCNPISGHNTLYWYLQNLGQGPELLIRYENEEAVDDSQLPKDRFSAERLKGVDSTLKIQPAELGDSAVYLCASSVGGPYEQYFGPGTRLTVT.

This clone is a singleton in its sample. The chain carries TRBV4-2 and TRBJ2-2; possible D gene TRBD1, 6 bases. In germline, CDR1 is LGHNA, CDR2 YNFKEQ. V lost 2 bases to trimming and J lost 7 bases, with 14 bases between them. The CDR3 sequence is 15 residues long. The CDR3 protein is CASSQPRTANGELFF. CDR3 sequence (DNA): TGTGCCAGCAGCCAACCGAGGACAGCCAACGGGGAGCTGTTTTTT.

The chain employs TRBV20-1 and TRBJ2-3; possibly TRBD1 or TRBD2 for D (5 bases each). Trimming took 3 bases from V and 6 from J, leaving 19 bases between them. This CDR3 has 15 residues. Germline lookup yields CDR1 DFQATT and CDR2 SNEGSKA (reference sequence). As DNA, the CDR3 is TGCAGTGCTAGTCGGTCCGAGGGGCCGGGGGATACGCAGTATTTT. It is translated as CSASRSEGPGDTQYF.

The chain is built from TRBV15 and TRBJ1-5; TRBD1 might be the D (5 bases). The CDR3 spans 19 residues. CDR1 is LNHNV and CDR2 is YYDKDF in the germline V gene (reference sequence). Trimming cost V 1 base and J 1 base, with 20 bases left between them. DNA of the CDR3: TGTGCCACCAGCAGAGGGGGCGGAAGGGGCTTAAAAAGCAATCAGCCCCAGCATTTT. Protein sequence: CATSRGGGRGLKSNQPQHF.

The chain joins TRBV7-2 to TRBJ2-6; D tentatively fits TRBD1 or TRBD2 (6 bases each). The ends were cut back, 5 bases at V and 2 bases at J, with 19 bases in the middle. The CDR3 spans 18 residues. Germline V CDR1 and CDR2: SGHTA, FQGNSA. CDR3 sequence (DNA): TGTGCCAGCAGCCCGGCCCTCGGGGGCGCAGCTGGGGCCAACGTCCTGACTTTC. Protein product: CASSPALGGAAGANVLTF.

This sequence joins TRBV5-1 and TRBJ2-7, with D possibly TRBD1 on 6 matching bases. V dropped 4 bases and J dropped 7 bases, with 18 bases sitting between them. CDR3 length equals 14 residues. The V gene's germline CDR1 is SGHRS and CDR2 YFSETQ. DNA of the CDR3: TGCGCCAGCAGCCCTGTTCGTGAGGGGGAAGAGCAGTACTTC. It translates to CASSPVREGEEQYF. The complete variable domain, with remaining parts taken from reference TRBV5-1 and TRBJ2-7, reads KAGVTQTPRYLIKTRGQQVTLSCSPISGHRSVSWYQQTPGQGLQFLFEYFSETQRNKGNFPGRFSGRQFSNSRSEMNVSTLELGDSALYLCASSPVREGEEQYFGPGTRLTVT.

The chain joins TRBV30 to TRBJ1-6; weak D call: TRBD1 (5 bases). The CDR3 consists of 14 residues. Germline V gives CDR1 GTSNPN, CDR2 SVGIG (reference sequence). V lost 3 bases to trimming and J lost 3 bases, with 9 bases between them. The CDR3 region is CAWREGFYNSPLHF. The CDR3 nucleotides are TGTGCCTGGAGAGAGGGGTTCTATAATTCACCCCTCCACTTT.